This T cell receptor beta chain was recovered during a study of cytomegalovirus exposure and HLA in healthy donors. Notes on the study in general: Across donors, most TCRs were seen rarely, yet some public ones were widespread. Immune exposure information comprised only CMV serostatus. Later analysis showed most CMV-associated TCR beta chains appearing HLA-restricted. Clonal expansion was found to be greater in HLA-associated TCR beta chains than in equally common others in a later analysis.

V shed 4 bases, J shed 5 bases, and the junction held 7 bases outside the gene matches. The CDR3 is made up of 16 amino acids. Germline CDR1 KGHSH, CDR2 LQKENI. PCR employed 60 Vbeta and 13 Jbeta primers. Some clones are missing from TCRdb's copy, which holds only in-frame ones; the method was immunoSEQ multiplex PCR. The sample records over 120,000 clones, around two thirds being singletons. Concerning this clone itself: Its antigen remains unknown.

Input material: PBMCs. The clonotype comes from a woman in her sixties in good health and CMV-seropositive. J is TRBJ2-5 and V is TRBV18; 13 positions match TRBD2. The CDR3 protein is CASSRTSGSRLETQYF. DNA for the CDR3: TGTGCCAGCTCACGGACTAGCGGGAGCCGTTTGGAGACCCAGTACTTC.